The sample holds many counts of the clone carrying this T cell receptor beta chain. The antigen is undetermined. These data originate in a study of early T cells in non-severe SARS-CoV-2 infection. For the study at large: Chains were not paired, and sequencing was done on bulk RNA from unsorted whole blood.

The ends were cut back, 5 bases at V and 6 bases at J, with 23 bases in the middle. CDR1 is LNHNV, CDR2 YYDKDF, per germline (reference sequence). The CDR3 spans 17 residues. Study findings and constraints: Private and CD4 specificities were missed by VDJdb matching, skewed to anti-spike CD8.

Separate cDNA molecules each had unique molecular identifiers attached to them. Each CDR3 protein is one row after TCRdb ran MiXCR on the 5' RACE reads. The sample lists around 27,000 distinct CDR3 sequences; about 5.8% were seen once. The V gene is TRBV15, the J gene TRBJ1-5; a weak D match, TRBD1 (5 bases). The receptor was isolated from an adult who was a healthcare worker with PCR-confirmed SARS-CoV-2 infection or an uninfected control (not recorded which). Sequenced input: whole blood. CDR3 loop: CATSFGRGAQMGQPQHF. In nucleotides, the CDR3 is TGTGCCACCAGCTTCGGGAGGGGCGCACAGATGGGTCAGCCCCAGCATTTT.